This T cell receptor (beta chain) was captured in a study of T cells after somatic rescue of genetic block. V was cut by 2 bases and J by 8 bases, with 15 bases left in between. Germline CDR1 reads MNHEY; CDR2 reads SVGAGI. The CDR3 covers 15 residues. TCRdb's copy holds only in-frame clones and misses some; the assay was immunoSEQ multiplex PCR. This sample has approximately 78,000 clones, with roughly 93% found just once. This chain links TRBV6-5 with TRBJ1-4, with D possibly TRBD1 on 5 matching bases. The receptor's source is a young man. Source material: peripheral blood mononuclear cells (PBMCs). The CDR3 DNA reads as TGTGCCAGCAGTTACGATGGCAGCCAGGGCGAAAAACTGTTTTTT. It encodes CASSYDGSQGEKLFF.